These 29 T cell receptor beta chains originate from one sample sequenced in a study of cytomegalovirus exposure and HLA in healthy donors. Primers for the PCR totalled 60 Vbeta and 13 Jbeta. Repertoires were generated with immunoSEQ multiplex PCR, while TCRdb's copy carries only in-frame clones and drops some. The repertoire holds around 120,000 clones, 75% seen once, with around 1.6% in the top ten. The sequencing input was PBMCs. These receptors all come from a young woman in good health and CMV-seronegative.

This clone was counted only a few times. This chain connects TRBV11-2 to TRBJ1-4; 7 nucleotides line up with TRBD1. Germline lookup yields CDR1 SGHAT and CDR2 FQNNGV. The CDR3 loop spans 14 amino acids. Trimming took 5 bases from V and 8 from J; bases not matched to a gene: 8. CDR3 DNA: TGTGCCAGCAGCCCCGGACAGGCCAGGGAAAAACTGTTTTTT. Its translation: CASSPGQAREKLFF.

This sequence joins TRBV5-6 and TRBJ1-6, with D possibly being TRBD1 (5 bases). V lost 0 bases to trimming and J lost 10 bases, with 14 bases between them. The CDR3 is 15 residues long. Germline assignment: CDR1 SGHDT and CDR2 YYEEEE. CDR3: CASSLGGDFGSPLHF. The CDR3 DNA sequence: TGTGCCAGCAGCTTGGGAGGGGACTTCGGGTCACCCCTCCACTTT.

The chain carries TRBV10-3 and TRBJ2-4, with D possibly matching TRBD1 (6 bases). The length of the CDR3 is 15 residues. The V end was cut by 2 bases, the J end by 0 bases, with 8 bases between. Germline assignment: CDR1 ENHRY and CDR2 SYGVKD. The CDR3 reads CAISETGLAKNIQYF. The CDR3 coding sequence is TGTGCCATCAGTGAGACAGGGTTAGCCAAAAACATTCAGTACTTC.

The chain recombines TRBV18 with TRBJ1-1, with D perhaps TRBD1 (5 bases). The length of the CDR3 is 13 residues. Trimming left V 10 bases short and J 3 bases short, with 15 bases between. Germline assignment: CDR1 KGHSH and CDR2 LQKENI. In nucleotides, the CDR3 is TGTGCCACATTCCAGGGCGTAGACACTGAAGCTTTCTTT. Protein: CATFQGVDTEAFF.

The V and J genes are TRBV5-3 and TRBJ1-2; D uncertain. TRBV5-3 belongs to the ORF category, with a function that is uncertain. The CDR3 spans 12 residues. Deletions cut 1 base from V and 5 bases from J, with 6 bases between. The CDR3 is CARSLHVYGYTF. For the CDR3, the DNA is TGTGCCAGAAGCTTGCATGTGTATGGCTACACCTTC.

The CDR3 sequence is CASSPNSVRGEKLFF. The CDR3 region has the DNA TGTGCCAGCAGTCCAAATAGCGTCAGGGGAGAAAAACTGTTTTTT. The rearrangement joins TRBV7-8 to TRBJ1-4; D might be TRBD1 (6 bases). There are 15 residues in the CDR3. Trimming cost V 6 bases and J 8 bases, with 19 bases left between them. Germline CDR1 is SGHVS and CDR2 is FQNEAQ.

This chain joins TRBV28 and TRBJ2-3, with 7 bases that match TRBD1. Germline lookup yields CDR1 MDHEN and CDR2 SYDVKM. The length of the CDR3 is 13 residues. The trim removed 5 bases at V and 3 bases at J, leaving 2 bases unmatched. The CDR3 DNA sequence: TGTGCCAGCAGTGCAGGGGGAACAGATACGCAGTATTTT. Its translation is CASSAGGTDTQYF.

This clone was found a few times. The gene calls are TRBV6-5 and TRBJ2-7, with 9 bases fitting TRBD2. Looked up from germline, CDR1 is MNHEY and CDR2 is SVGAGI. The CDR3 totals 16 residues. Trimming at V came to 4 bases and at J to 2 bases, leaving 9 bases not matched to a gene. This CDR3 is CASSSRGLASPYEQYF. As DNA, the CDR3 is TGTGCCAGCAGTTCTCGCGGACTAGCGAGCCCCTACGAGCAGTACTTC.

This clone showed up just once. The V and J genes are TRBV30 and TRBJ1-2; 9 positions match TRBD1. Trimming took 3 bases from V and 9 from J; bases not matched to a gene: 8. This CDR3 has 13 residues. Germline CDR1 reads GTSNPN; CDR2 reads SVGIG (reference sequence). The CDR3 loop is CAWRAQGAGSYTF. The DNA for the CDR3 is TGTGCCTGGAGAGCACAGGGGGCGGGGAGCTACACCTTC. The whole variable domain, remainder taken from reference TRBV30 and TRBJ1-2, is SQTIHQWPATLVQPVGSPLSLECTVEGTSNPNLYWYRQAAGRGLQLLFYSVGIGQISSEVPQNLSASRPQDRQFILSSKKLLLSDSGFYLCAWRAQGAGSYTFGSGTRLTVV.

The chain employs TRBV6-5 and TRBJ1-1; D call uncertain. There are 13 residues in the CDR3. CDR1 is MNHEY, CDR2 SVGAGI, per germline. Trimming stripped 11 bases from V and 7 bases from J, with 20 bases between. The CDR3 is CACLGVESGEAFF. CDR3 sequence (DNA): TGTGCCTGCCTGGGCGTTGAAAGCGGTGAAGCTTTCTTT.

This rearrangement joins TRBV19 to TRBJ1-2; D may be TRBD1 (6 bases). The germline gives CDR1 LNHDA, CDR2 SQIVND (reference sequence). The CDR3 is 15 amino acids. V lost 4 bases to trimming and J lost 2 bases, with 14 bases between them. The CDR3 loop reads CASSKGDILNYGYTF. For the CDR3, the DNA is TGTGCCAGTAGTAAGGGGGACATCCTGAACTATGGCTACACCTTC. The complete variable domain, with remaining parts taken from reference TRBV19 and TRBJ1-2, reads DGGITQSPKYLFRKEGQNVTLSCEQNLNHDAMYWYRQDPGQGLRLIYYSQIVNDFQKGDIAEGYSVSREKKESFPLTVTSAQKNPTAFYLCASSKGDILNYGYTFGSGTRLTVV.

The rearrangement uses TRBV14 and TRBJ2-3; D might be TRBD1 (6 bases). The length of the CDR3 is 14 residues. From germline, CDR1 is SGHDN and CDR2 FVKESK. Trimming cost V 4 bases and J 2 bases, with 10 bases left between them. In DNA form, the CDR3 reads TGTGCCAGCAGCCCTGGACAGCTCACAGATACGCAGTATTTT. As protein: CASSPGQLTDTQYF.

The V gene is TRBV4-1, the J gene TRBJ1-5, with 9 bases aligning to TRBD1. Germline lookup yields CDR1 MGHRA and CDR2 YSYEKL. There are 15 residues in the CDR3. V shed 6 bases, J shed 5 bases, and the junction held 8 bases outside the gene matches. As DNA, the CDR3 is TGCGCCAGCAGTGCCGACAGGGGGAGCTATCAGCCCCAGCATTTT. Translation gives CASSADRGSYQPQHF.

This clone was recorded once. The chain employs TRBV5-1 and TRBJ1-4, with TRBD1 matching over 7 bases. The germline V gene encodes CDR1 SGHRS and CDR2 YFSETQ. The CDR3 sequence is 15 residues long. The V and J ends lost 0 bases and 3 bases, in that order; junction bases with no gene match: 2. The CDR3 region has the DNA TGCGCCAGCAGCTTGGAGGGGACAGCTAATGAAAAACTGTTTTTT. It codes for CASSLEGTANEKLFF. Full variable domain (remainder filled in from reference TRBV5-1 and TRBJ1-4): KAGVTQTPRYLIKTRGQQVTLSCSPISGHRSVSWYQQTPGQGLQFLFEYFSETQRNKGNFPGRFSGRQFSNSRSEMNVSTLELGDSALYLCASSLEGTANEKLFFGSGTQLSVL.

CDR3 amino acids: CASTSGQRNYGYTF. In DNA form, the CDR3 reads TGTGCCAGCACCTCGGGACAGCGAAACTATGGCTACACCTTC. The chain recombines TRBV7-9 with TRBJ1-2; 7 bases match TRBD1. CDR3 length: 14 residues. Germline CDR1 SEHNR, CDR2 FQNEAQ (reference sequence). The trim removed 7 bases at V and 2 bases at J, leaving 7 bases unmatched. Based on the CDR3 plus reference TRBV7-9 and TRBJ1-2, the full variable domain is DTGVSQNPRHKITKRGQNVTFRCDPISEHNRLYWYRQTLGQGPEFLTYFQNEAQLEKSRLLSDRFSAERPKGSFSTLEIQRTEQGDSAMYLCASTSGQRNYGYTFGSGTRLTVV.

This clone occurred many times. The CDR3: CASSLPRGVNSPLHF. CDR3 in DNA: TGTGCCAGCAGCCTACCCCGGGGAGTTAATTCACCCCTCCACTTT. V usage is TRBV6-6 and J usage is TRBJ1-6; no clear D gene. V gave up 6 bases and J gave up 6 bases, with 15 bases separating them. The CDR3 consists of 15 residues. Germline lookup yields CDR1 MNHNY and CDR2 SVGAGI (reference sequence).

V gene TRBV10-2 combines with J gene TRBJ1-5; a weak D match, TRBD1 (5 bases). Germline V CDR1 and CDR2: WSHSY, SAAADI. V was cut by 7 bases and J by 6 bases, with 16 bases left in between. The CDR3 sequence is 14 residues long. The CDR3 region is CASTHQGLGQPQHF. Written as DNA, the CDR3 is TGCGCCAGCACCCATCAGGGTCTGGGTCAGCCCCAGCATTTT.

In its sample, this clone was seen once. The chain employs TRBV28 and TRBJ2-1; weak D call: TRBD1 (6 bases). The V gene lost 2 bases and the J gene lost 6 bases, with 14 bases spanning the gap. This CDR3 comprises 15 residues. Looked up from germline, CDR1 is MDHEN and CDR2 is SYDVKM. DNA of the CDR3: TGTGCCAGCAGTTTACTTTCAGGGGCTGGCAATGAGCAGTTCTTC. Its protein is CASSLLSGAGNEQFF.

This clone was picked up one time. The chain carries TRBV28 and TRBJ1-1, with D perhaps matching TRBD1 (5 bases). CDR3 size: 12 residues. Germline CDR1 reads MDHEN; CDR2 reads SYDVKM. V was trimmed by 6 bases and J by 8 bases, leaving 13 bases between them. Here the CDR3 DNA reads TGTGCCAGCAGCGCCGTGACAGACGAAGCTTTCTTT. This translates into CASSAVTDEAFF.

The chain recombines TRBV6-4 with TRBJ1-2, with TRBD1 matching over 7 bases. The germline CDR1 and CDR2 sequences are MRHNA and SNTAGT. CDR3 length: 20 residues. V lost 3 bases and J lost 0; bases outside the gene matches: 19. The DNA for the CDR3 is TGTGCCAGCAGTGATCGGCCCCTAAGGGACAGCGAGAGGGCTAACTATGGCTACACCTTC. Amino acid sequence: CASSDRPLRDSERANYGYTF.

The rearrangement uses TRBV28 and TRBJ1-2, with D possibly matching TRBD1 (5 bases). Germline-derived CDR1 and CDR2 are MDHEN and SYDVKM. V lost 6 bases, J lost 2 bases, and 13 bases lay in between. The CDR3 has 14 amino acids. This CDR3 reads CASRPGHVNYGYTF. In nucleotides, the CDR3 is TGTGCCAGCAGACCCGGACACGTCAACTATGGCTACACCTTC.

This chain joins TRBV4-1 and TRBJ2-2, with TRBD2 as a possible D gene (6 bases). The length of the CDR3 is 16 residues. Germline V gene sequence: CDR1 MGHRA, CDR2 YSYEKL. V was shortened by 4 bases and J by 4 bases, with 16 bases between the two germline ends. CDR3: CASSLRGSGVTGELFF. Here the CDR3 DNA reads TGCGCCAGCAGCCTCCGGGGTAGCGGAGTCACCGGGGAGCTGTTTTTT.

The CDR3 DNA is TGCGCCAGCAGCTTGGAAGAGGGAAACACCATATATTTT. It codes for CASSLEEGNTIYF. The chain joins TRBV5-1 to TRBJ1-3, with unresolved D. The germline V and J ends were trimmed by 0 bases and 4 bases, with 5 bases remaining between them. The CDR3 is made up of 13 amino acids. Germline-derived CDR1 and CDR2 are SGHRS and YFSETQ.

The rearrangement joins TRBV5-1 to TRBJ2-7; weak D call: TRBD2 (6 bases). Deletions cut 4 bases from V and 4 bases from J, with 18 bases between. Germline CDR1 reads SGHRS; CDR2 reads YFSETQ. The CDR3 length is 15 residues. The DNA for the CDR3 is TGCGCCAGCAGCCCCCCAGGGACTCTTCGATACGAGCAGTACTTC. It yields the protein CASSPPGTLRYEQYF.

The rearrangement uses TRBV5-1 and TRBJ2-7; no definite D call. The germline CDR1 and CDR2 sequences are SGHRS and YFSETQ. The CDR3 contains 14 residues. V was shortened by 0 bases and J by 2 bases, with 9 bases between the two germline ends. Here the CDR3 DNA reads TGCGCCAGCAGCTTGGAAACGTCTACCTACGAGCAGTACTTC. It codes for CASSLETSTYEQYF. The entire variable domain, with the rest obtained from reference TRBV5-1 and TRBJ2-7, is as follows: KAGVTQTPRYLIKTRGQQVTLSCSPISGHRSVSWYQQTPGQGLQFLFEYFSETQRNKGNFPGRFSGRQFSNSRSEMNVSTLELGDSALYLCASSLETSTYEQYFGPGTRLTVT.

The J gene is TRBJ2-3, the V gene TRBV6-1, with a possible D match to TRBD2 (6 bases). From germline, CDR1 is MNHNS and CDR2 SASEGT. Trimming left V 7 bases short and J 2 bases short, with 13 bases between. There are 14 residues in the CDR3. CDR3 region: CASIPGLSTDTQYF. DNA of the CDR3: TGTGCCAGCATTCCGGGACTTTCCACAGATACGCAGTATTTT.

This clone was observed once. The chain recombines TRBV2 with TRBJ1-2; TRBD1 aligns across 9 bases. The length of the CDR3 is 15 residues. CDR1 and CDR2 (germline): SNHLY, FYNNEI. V shed 6 bases, J shed 3 bases, and the junction held 8 bases outside the gene matches. The CDR3 coding sequence is TGTGCCAGCAGGGGGATGGACAGGGGTGACTATGGCTACACCTTC. It specifies CASRGMDRGDYGYTF.

The chain employs TRBV5-1 and TRBJ2-3; 8 nucleotides agree with TRBD2. The trim removed 0 bases at V and 1 base at J, leaving 4 bases unmatched. CDR1 is SGHRS and CDR2 is YFSETQ in the germline V gene. The CDR3 spans 16 residues. The CDR3 DNA sequence: TGCGCCAGCAGCTTGGCCGCACTAGCGGGCACAGATACGCAGTATTTT. Translating it yields CASSLAALAGTDTQYF.

V gene TRBV15 combines with J gene TRBJ1-6, with 8 bases that match TRBD1. CDR1 LNHNV and CDR2 YYDKDF come from the germline V gene (reference sequence). This CDR3 is 15 amino acids long. The J segment lost 7 bases and the V segment lost 2 bases, leaving 4 bases of the junction unmatched. The CDR3 reads CATSRLRGLNSPLHF. The DNA of the CDR3 is TGTGCCACCAGCAGACTCAGGGGGCTGAATTCACCCCTCCACTTT.